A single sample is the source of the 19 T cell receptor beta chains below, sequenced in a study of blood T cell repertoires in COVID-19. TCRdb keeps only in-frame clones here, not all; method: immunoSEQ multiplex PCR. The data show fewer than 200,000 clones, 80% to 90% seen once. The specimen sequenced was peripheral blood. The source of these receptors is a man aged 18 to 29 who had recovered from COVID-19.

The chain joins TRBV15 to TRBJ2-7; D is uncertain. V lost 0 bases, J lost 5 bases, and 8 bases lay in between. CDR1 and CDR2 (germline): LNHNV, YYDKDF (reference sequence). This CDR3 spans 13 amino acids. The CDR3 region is CATSRDVADEQYF. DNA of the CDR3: TGTGCCACCAGCAGAGATGTAGCAGACGAGCAGTACTTC.

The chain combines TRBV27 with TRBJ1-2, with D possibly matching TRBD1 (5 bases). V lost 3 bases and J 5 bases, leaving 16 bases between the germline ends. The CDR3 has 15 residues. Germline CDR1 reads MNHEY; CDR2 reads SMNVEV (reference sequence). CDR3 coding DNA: TGTGCCAGCAGTTTTGAGGCCAGGGCCCTATATGGCTACACCTTC. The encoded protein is CASSFEARALYGYTF.

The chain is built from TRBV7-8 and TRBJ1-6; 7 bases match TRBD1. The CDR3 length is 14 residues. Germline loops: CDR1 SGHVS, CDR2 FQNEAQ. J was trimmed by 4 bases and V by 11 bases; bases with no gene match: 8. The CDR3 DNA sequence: TGTGCCTCAGCAGGGGGGACTTATAATTCACCCCTCCACTTT. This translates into CASAGGTYNSPLHF.

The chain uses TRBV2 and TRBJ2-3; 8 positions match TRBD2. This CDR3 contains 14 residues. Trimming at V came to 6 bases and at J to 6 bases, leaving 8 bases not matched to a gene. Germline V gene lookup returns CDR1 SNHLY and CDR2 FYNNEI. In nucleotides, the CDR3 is TGTGCCAGCAGGCGGGAGGCGCGGAGGGATACGCAGTATTTT. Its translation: CASRREARRDTQYF.

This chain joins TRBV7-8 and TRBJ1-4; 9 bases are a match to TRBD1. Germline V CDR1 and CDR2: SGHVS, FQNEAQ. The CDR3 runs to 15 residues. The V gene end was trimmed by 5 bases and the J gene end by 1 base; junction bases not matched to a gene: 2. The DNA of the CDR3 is TGTGCCAGCAGCCAGGGACAGGGAACTAATGAAAAACTGTTTTTT. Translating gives CASSQGQGTNEKLFF. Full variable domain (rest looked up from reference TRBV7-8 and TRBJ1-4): GAGVSQSPRYKVAKRGQDVALRCDPISGHVSLFWYQQALGQGPEFLTYFQNEAQLDKSGLPSDRFFAERPEGSVSTLKIQRTQQEDSAVYLCASSQGQGTNEKLFFGSGTQLSVL.

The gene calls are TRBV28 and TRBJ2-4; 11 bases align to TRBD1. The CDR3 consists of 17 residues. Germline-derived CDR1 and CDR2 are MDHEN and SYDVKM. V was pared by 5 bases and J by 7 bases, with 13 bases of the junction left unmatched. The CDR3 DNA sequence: TGTGCCAGCAGTGGAGGGACAGGGGGTTCAGGAAACAACATTCAGTACTTC. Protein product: CASSGGTGGSGNNIQYF.

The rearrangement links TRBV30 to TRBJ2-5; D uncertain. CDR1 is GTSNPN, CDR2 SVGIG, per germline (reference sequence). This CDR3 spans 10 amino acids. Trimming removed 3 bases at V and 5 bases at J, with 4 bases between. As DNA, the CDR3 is TGTGCCTGGAGGAGGGAGACCCAGTACTTC. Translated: CAWRRETQYF.

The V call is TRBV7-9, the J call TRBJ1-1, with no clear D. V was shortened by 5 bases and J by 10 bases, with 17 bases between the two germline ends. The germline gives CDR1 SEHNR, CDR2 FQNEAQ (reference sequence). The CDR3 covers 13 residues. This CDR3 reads CASSPGTSRIAFF. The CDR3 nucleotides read TGTGCCAGCAGCCCCGGTACCTCGAGGATAGCTTTCTTT.

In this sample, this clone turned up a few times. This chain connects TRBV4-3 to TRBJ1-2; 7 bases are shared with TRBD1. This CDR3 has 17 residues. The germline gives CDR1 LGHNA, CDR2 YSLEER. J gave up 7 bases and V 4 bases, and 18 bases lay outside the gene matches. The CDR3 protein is CASSPSLGTASPGGYTF. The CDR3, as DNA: TGCGCCAGCAGCCCCAGCCTCGGGACAGCCTCTCCGGGTGGCTACACCTTC.

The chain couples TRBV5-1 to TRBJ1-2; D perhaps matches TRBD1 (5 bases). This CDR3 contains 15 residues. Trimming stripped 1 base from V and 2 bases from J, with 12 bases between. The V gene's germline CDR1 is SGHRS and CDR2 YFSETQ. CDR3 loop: CASSLSGGTNYGYTF. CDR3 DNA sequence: TGCGCCAGCAGCTTGAGCGGGGGTACCAACTATGGCTACACCTTC.

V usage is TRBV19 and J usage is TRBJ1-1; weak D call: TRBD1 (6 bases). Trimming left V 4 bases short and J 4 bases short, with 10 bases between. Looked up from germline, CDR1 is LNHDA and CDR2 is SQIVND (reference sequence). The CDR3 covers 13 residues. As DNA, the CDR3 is TGTGCCAGTAGTAAACAGGGTGCCACTGAAGCTTTCTTT. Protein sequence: CASSKQGATEAFF.

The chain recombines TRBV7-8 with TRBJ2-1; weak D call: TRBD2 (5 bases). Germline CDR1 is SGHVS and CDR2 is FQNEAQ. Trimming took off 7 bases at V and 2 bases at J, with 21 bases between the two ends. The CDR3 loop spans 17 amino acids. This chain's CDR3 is CASTRGVRENPYNEQFF. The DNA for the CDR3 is TGTGCCAGCACCCGAGGAGTGAGGGAGAATCCCTACAATGAGCAGTTCTTC.

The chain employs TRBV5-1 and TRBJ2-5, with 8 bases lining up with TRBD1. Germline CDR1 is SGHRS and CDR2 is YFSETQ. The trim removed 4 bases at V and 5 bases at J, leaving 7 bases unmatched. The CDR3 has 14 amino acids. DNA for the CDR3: TGCGCCAGCAGCCGGACAGGGCAGGGGGAGACCCAGTACTTC. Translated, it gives CASSRTGQGETQYF. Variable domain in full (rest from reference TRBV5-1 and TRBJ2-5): KAGVTQTPRYLIKTRGQQVTLSCSPISGHRSVSWYQQTPGQGLQFLFEYFSETQRNKGNFPGRFSGRQFSNSRSEMNVSTLELGDSALYLCASSRTGQGETQYFGPGTRLLVL.

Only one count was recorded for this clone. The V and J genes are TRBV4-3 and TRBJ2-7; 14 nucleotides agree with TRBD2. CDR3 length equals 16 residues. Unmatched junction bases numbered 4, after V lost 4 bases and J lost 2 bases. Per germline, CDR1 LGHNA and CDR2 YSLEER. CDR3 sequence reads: CASSPGLAGGPYEQYF. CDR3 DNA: TGCGCCAGCAGCCCCGGACTAGCGGGAGGCCCCTACGAGCAGTACTTC.

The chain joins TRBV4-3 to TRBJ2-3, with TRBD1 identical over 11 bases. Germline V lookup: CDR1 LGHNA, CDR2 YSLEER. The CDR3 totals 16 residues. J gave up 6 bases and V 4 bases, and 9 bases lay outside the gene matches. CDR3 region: CASSLGPGQGDDTQYF. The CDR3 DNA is TGCGCCAGCAGCCTCGGGCCGGGACAGGGGGATGATACGCAGTATTTT.

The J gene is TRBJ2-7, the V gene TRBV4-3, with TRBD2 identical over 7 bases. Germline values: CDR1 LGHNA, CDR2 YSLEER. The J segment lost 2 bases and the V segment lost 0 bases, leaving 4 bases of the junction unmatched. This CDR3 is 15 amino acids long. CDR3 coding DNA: TGCGCCAGCAGCCAAGATCGGGGACTACCCTACGAGCAGTACTTC. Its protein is CASSQDRGLPYEQYF.

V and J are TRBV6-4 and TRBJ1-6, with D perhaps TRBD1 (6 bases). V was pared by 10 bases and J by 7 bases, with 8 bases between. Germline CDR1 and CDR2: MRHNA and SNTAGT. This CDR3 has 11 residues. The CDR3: CATDRNSPLHF. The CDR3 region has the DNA TGTGCCACAGACAGGAATTCACCCCTCCACTTT.

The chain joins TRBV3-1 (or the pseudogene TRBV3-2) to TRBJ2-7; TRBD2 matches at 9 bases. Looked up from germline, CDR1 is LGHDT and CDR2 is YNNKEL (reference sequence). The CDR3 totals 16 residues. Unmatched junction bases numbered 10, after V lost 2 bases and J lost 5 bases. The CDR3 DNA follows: TGTGCCAGCAGCCAACATCTAGCGGGAAGGTCCCACGAGCAGTACTTC. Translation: CASSQHLAGRSHEQYF.

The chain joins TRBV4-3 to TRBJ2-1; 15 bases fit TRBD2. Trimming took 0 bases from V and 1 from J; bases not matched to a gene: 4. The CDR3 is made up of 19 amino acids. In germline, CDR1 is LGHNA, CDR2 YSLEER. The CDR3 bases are TGCGCCAGCAGCCAAGACGGTGGACTAGCGGGGGGGTCCTACAATGAGCAGTTCTTC. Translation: CASSQDGGLAGGSYNEQFF.